The sequence of this T cell receptor (beta chain) was determined in a study of T-cell memory formation after mild COVID-19. Study in general: Clustering of TCRs was largely donor specific. Points from the study as a whole: Confirmation of SARS-CoV-2 specificity was lacking for second-wave clones peaking day 37. Chiefly within CM and EM were the contracting CD4+ clones; CD8+ ones were within EMRA.

MiXCR, applied by TCRdb to the 5' RACE reads, yields one record per CDR3 protein. Of 350,000 to 500,000 distinct CDR3 sequences listed, 18% are singletons. Points on this clonotype: Its target is not known.

The J segment lost 4 bases and the V segment lost 11 bases, leaving 7 bases of the junction unmatched. Per the germline V gene, CDR1 is LNHDA and CDR2 is SQIVND (reference sequence). This CDR3 region has 13 residues. The rearrangement uses TRBV19 and TRBJ2-5; 10 bases map to TRBD1. The material sequenced was PBMCs or a T cell subset sorted from them (not recorded which). This receptor was obtained from a young man who had mild COVID-19 (a few samples of this study predate the infection). Cell type and time point are not known. The CDR3 spells CASGQGEVETQYF. In DNA form, the CDR3 reads TGTGCCTCCGGACAGGGGGAAGTAGAGACCCAGTACTTC.